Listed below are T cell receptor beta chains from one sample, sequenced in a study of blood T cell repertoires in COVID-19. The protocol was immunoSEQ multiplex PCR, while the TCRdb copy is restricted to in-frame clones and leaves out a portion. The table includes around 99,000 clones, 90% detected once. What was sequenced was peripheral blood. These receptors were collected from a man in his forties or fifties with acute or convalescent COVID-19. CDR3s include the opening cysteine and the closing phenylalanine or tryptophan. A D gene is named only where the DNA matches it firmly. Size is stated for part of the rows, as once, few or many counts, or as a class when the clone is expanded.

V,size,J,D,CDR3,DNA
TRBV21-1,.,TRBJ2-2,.,CASSKGDREELFF,TGTGCCAGCAGCAAAGGAGACAGGGAGGAGCTGTTTTTT
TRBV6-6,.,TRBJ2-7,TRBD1,CASSYKGGPYEQYF,TGTGCCAGCAGTTACAAAGGGGGCCCCTACGAGCAGTACTTC
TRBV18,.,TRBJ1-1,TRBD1,CASSSTGVPTEAFF,TGTGCCAGCTCGTCGACAGGGGTTCCGACTGAAGCTTTCTTT
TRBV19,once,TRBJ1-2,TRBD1,CASSPRQGFNGYTF,TGTGCCAGTAGTCCCCGACAGGGATTCAACGGCTACACCTTC
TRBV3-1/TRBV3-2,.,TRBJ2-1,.,CASTLRDTSYNEQFF,TGTGCCAGCACCCTTCGGGACACCTCTTACAATGAGCAGTTCTTC
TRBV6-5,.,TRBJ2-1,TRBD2,CASSTGTSGSNEQFF,TGTGCCAGCAGTACCGGGACTAGCGGGAGTAATGAGCAGTTCTTC
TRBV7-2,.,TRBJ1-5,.,CASSLVSGAGNQPQHF,TGTGCCAGCAGCTTAGTATCTGGGGCCGGGAATCAGCCCCAGCATTTT
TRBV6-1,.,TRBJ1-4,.,CASSESGLKGKLFF,TGTGCCAGCAGTGAATCCGGACTAAAGGGGAAACTGTTTTTT
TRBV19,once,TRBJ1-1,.,CATAHTRNTEAFF,TGTGCCACCGCCCACACAAGGAACACTGAAGCTTTCTTT
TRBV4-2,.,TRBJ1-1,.,CASSLGTGLAEAFF,TGTGCCAGCAGCTTGGGAACAGGGTTGGCTGAAGCTTTCTTT
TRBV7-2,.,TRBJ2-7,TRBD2,CASSPDTSGSNYEQYF,TGTGCCAGCAGCCCGGACACTAGCGGGAGTAACTACGAGCAGTACTTC
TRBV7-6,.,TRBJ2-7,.,CASSAPSSYEQYF,TGTGCCAGCAGCGCCCCCAGCTCCTACGAGCAGTACTTC
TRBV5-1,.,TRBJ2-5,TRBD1,CASSLGTGPQETQYF,TGCGCCAGCAGCTTGGGGACAGGCCCCCAAGAGACCCAGTACTTC
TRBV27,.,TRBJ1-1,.,CASSLKPGQNTEAFF,TGTGCCAGCAGTTTAAAGCCGGGACAGAACACTGAAGCTTTCTTT
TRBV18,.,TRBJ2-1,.,CASSPPVGAASSYNEQFF,TGTGCCAGCTCACCACCGGTTGGAGCGGCGAGCTCCTACAATGAGCAGTTCTTC
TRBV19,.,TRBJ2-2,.,CASTWGTKTGELFF,TGTGCCAGTACCTGGGGGACAAAAACCGGGGAGCTGTTTTTT
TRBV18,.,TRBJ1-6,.,CASSLTASGSPLHF,TGTGCCAGCTCACTAACGGCCTCGGGATCACCCCTCCACTTT
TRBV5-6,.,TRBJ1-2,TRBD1,CASSSRGDTYGYTF,TGTGCCAGCAGCTCCAGGGGGGATACCTATGGCTACACCTTC
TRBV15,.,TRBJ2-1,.,CATSRDDRGANEQFF,TGTGCCACCAGCAGAGATGACCGGGGGGCGAATGAGCAGTTCTTC
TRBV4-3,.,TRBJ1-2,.,CASSQGGSNYGYTF,TGCGCCAGCAGCCAGGGAGGGTCCAACTATGGCTACACCTTC
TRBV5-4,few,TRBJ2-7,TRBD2,CASSLTSGLSYEQYF,TGTGCCAGCAGCTTGACTAGCGGCCTCTCCTACGAGCAGTACTTC